One T cell receptor beta chain is described in this entry. No antigen is known for it. The same CDR3 also results from other DNA sequences found in this sample. V was clipped by 8 bases and J by 5 bases; unmatched bases: 8. Germline assignment: CDR1 LNHDA and CDR2 SQIVND (reference sequence). The CDR3 length is 13 residues. CD4+ cell separation produced CD45RA+ naive and CD45RA-negative memory subsets. These data originate in a study of shared clonotypes between healthy human individuals. Study results and caveats: Rarefaction exposed incomplete sorted-subset sequencing despite large depth. It was observed that roughly 5% of naive CD4 clonotypes were shared across a handful of donors. Compared with memory subsets, naive subsets generally had larger estimated richness.

The table came from immunoSEQ multiplex PCR; TCRdb's copy has only in-frame clones and leaves some out. The profile shows millions of clones, about 95% of them singletons. The chain uses TRBV19 and TRBJ1-1, with 7 bases matching TRBD1. The receptor's source is a young man in good health. Specimen: naive CD4+ T cells sorted from blood. The subset denotes: CD45RA+ positively selected. DNA of the CDR3: TGTGCCAGTTCACGGGACAGAGGGACTGAAGCTTTCTTT. Encoded protein: CASSRDRGTEAFF.